This T cell receptor beta chain was observed in a study of T-cell reconstitution after alpha-beta-depleted transplantation in children. Using unique molecular identifiers, the investigators prepared the TCRbeta library. TCRdb recomputed calls from the PCR reads with MiXCR, one row per CDR3 protein. The sample lists roughly 100,000 distinct CDR3 sequences, roughly 7.2% occurring once. Study-wide results and limits: From newly produced T cells came most of the T-cell counts and diversity one year after transplant.

Germline values: CDR1 LGHDT, CDR2 YNNKEL (reference sequence). J was trimmed by 4 bases and V by 4 bases; bases with no gene match: 13. This CDR3 spans 19 amino acids. On this clonotype: What it recognizes is unknown.

V is TRBV3-1 and J is TRBJ2-1; 13 nucleotides align to TRBD2. Sequencing used PBMCs, obtained before TCRalphabeta/CD19-depleted stem cell transplant. This TCR came from a boy aged 2 to 10 with acute lymphoblastic leukemia, due to receive a stem cell transplant. The CDR3 region has the DNA TGTGCCAGCAGCCGACGACCCGGGACTAGCGGGGTGGGATACAATGAGCAGTTCTTC. Amino acid sequence: CASSRRPGTSGVGYNEQFF.